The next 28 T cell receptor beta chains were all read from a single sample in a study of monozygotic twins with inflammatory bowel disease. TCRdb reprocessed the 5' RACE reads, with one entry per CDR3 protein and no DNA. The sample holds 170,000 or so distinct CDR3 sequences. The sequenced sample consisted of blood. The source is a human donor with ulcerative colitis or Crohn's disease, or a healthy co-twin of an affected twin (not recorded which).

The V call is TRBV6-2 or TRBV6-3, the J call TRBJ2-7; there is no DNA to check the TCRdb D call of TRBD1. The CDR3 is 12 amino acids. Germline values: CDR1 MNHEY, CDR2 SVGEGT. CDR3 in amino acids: CASRDRPYEQYF.

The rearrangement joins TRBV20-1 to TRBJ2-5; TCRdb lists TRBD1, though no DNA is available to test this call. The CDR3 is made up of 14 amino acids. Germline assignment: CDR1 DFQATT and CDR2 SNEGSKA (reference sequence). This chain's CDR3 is CSAVDSWGQETQYF.

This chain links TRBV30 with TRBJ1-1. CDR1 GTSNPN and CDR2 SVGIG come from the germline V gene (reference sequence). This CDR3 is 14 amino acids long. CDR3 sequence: CAWSVINTRTEAFF.

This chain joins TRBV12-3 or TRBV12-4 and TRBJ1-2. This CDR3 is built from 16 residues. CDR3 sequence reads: CASSLPSVKGDYGYTF.

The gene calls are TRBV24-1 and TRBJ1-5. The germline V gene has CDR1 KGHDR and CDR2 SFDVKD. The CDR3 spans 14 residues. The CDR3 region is CATSDLRNDQPQHF.

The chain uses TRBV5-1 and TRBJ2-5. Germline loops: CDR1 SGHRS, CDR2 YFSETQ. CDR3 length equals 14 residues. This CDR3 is CASSLELSQETQYF.

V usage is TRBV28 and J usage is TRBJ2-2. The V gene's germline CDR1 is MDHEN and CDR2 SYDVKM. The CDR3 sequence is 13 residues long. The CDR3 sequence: CASSSHMTGELFF.

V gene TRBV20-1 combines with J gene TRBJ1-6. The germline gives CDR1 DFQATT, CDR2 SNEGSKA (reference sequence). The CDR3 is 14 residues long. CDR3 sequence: CSARDGSYNSPLHF.

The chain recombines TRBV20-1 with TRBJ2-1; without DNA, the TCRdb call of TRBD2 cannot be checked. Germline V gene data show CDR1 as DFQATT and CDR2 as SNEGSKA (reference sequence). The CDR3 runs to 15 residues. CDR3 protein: CSAPGWREGSNEQFF.

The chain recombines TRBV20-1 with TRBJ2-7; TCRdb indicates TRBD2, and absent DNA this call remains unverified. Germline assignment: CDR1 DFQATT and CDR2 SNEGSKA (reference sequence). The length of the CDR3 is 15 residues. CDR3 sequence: CSATAPAAGTYEQYF.

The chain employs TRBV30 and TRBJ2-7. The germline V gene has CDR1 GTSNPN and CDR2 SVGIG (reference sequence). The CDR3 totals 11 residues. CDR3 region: CAWSALQEQYF. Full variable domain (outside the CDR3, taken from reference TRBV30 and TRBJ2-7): SQTIHQWPATLVQPVGSPLSLECTVEGTSNPNLYWYRQAAGRGLQLLFYSVGIGQISSEVPQNLSASRPQDRQFILSSKKLLLSDSGFYLCAWSALQEQYFGPGTRLTVT.

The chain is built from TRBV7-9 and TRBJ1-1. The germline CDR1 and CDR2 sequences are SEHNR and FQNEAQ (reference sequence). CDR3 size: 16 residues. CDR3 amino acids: CATLPPHLLMNTEAFF.

The CDR3 is CATSDPGEGGGNEQFF. The genes are TRBV24-1 and TRBJ2-1; TCRdb returns TRBD2, unconfirmable since there is no DNA. Germline loops: CDR1 KGHDR, CDR2 SFDVKD. The CDR3 spans 16 residues.

CDR3 sequence reads: CSASQGLAYEQYF. V is TRBV20-1 and J is TRBJ2-7; TCRdb returns TRBD1, unconfirmable since there is no DNA. This CDR3 has 13 residues. Per germline, CDR1 DFQATT and CDR2 SNEGSKA (reference sequence).

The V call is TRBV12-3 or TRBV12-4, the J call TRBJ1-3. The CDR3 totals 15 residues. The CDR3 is CASSFASISGNTIYF.

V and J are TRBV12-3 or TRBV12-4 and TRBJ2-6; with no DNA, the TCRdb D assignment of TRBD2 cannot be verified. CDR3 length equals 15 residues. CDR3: CASSRARSGANVLTF.

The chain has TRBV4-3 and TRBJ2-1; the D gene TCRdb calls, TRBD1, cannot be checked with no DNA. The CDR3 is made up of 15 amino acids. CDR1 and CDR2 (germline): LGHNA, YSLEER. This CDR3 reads CASSQDFGGYNEQFF.

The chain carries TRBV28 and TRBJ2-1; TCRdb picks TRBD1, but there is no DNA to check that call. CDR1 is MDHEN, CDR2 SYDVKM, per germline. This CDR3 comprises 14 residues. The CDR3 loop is CASVRVFQWNEQFF.

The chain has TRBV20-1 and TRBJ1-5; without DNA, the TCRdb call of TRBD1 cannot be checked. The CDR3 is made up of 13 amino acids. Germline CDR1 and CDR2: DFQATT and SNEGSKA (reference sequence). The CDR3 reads CSASPDSNQPQHF.

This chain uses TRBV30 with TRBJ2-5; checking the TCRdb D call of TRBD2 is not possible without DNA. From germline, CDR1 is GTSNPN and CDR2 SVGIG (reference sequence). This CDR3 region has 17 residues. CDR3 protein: CAWSVGSLAGDSGTQYF.

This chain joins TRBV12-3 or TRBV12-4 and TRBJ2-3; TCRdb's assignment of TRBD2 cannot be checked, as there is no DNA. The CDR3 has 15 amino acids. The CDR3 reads CASSFTSGDTDTQYF.

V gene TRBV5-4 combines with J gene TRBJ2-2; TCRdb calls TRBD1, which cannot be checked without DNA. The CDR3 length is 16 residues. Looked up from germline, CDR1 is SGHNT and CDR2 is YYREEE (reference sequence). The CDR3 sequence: CASSLATGQQAGELFF.

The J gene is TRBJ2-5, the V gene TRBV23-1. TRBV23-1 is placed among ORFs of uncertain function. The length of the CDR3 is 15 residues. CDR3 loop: CASSQSATPQETQYF.

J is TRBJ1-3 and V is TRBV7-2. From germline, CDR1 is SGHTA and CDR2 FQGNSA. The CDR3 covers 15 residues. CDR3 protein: CASSLRASSGNTIYF.

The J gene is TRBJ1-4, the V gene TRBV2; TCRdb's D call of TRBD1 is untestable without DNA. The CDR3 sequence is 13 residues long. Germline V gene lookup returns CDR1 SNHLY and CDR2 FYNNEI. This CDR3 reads CASRGTRGEKLFF.

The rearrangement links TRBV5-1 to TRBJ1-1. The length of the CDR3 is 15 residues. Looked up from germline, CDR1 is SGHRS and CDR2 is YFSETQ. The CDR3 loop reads CASSLSRYLGTEAFF.

CDR3 region: CASSQVPAGTEAFF. This chain uses TRBV4-2 with TRBJ1-1; without DNA, the TCRdb call of TRBD1 cannot be checked. This CDR3 is built from 14 residues. Per the germline V gene, CDR1 is LGHNA and CDR2 is YNFKEQ.

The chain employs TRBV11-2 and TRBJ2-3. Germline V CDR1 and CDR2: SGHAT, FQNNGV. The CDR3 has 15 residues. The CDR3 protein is CASSLDRWGSGTQYF.